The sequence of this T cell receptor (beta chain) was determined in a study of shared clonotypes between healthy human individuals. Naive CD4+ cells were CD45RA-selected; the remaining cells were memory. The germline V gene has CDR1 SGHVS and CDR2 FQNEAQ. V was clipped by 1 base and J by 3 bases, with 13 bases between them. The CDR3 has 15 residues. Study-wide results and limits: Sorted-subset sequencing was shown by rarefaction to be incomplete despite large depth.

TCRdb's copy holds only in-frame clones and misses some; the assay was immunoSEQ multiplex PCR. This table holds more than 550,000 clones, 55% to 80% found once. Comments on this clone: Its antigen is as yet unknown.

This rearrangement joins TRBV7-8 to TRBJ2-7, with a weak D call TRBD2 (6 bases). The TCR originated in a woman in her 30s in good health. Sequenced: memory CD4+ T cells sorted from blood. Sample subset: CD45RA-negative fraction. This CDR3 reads CASSLGPGEFYEQYF. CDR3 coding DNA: TGTGCCAGCAGCTTAGGGCCGGGGGAGTTCTACGAGCAGTACTTC.